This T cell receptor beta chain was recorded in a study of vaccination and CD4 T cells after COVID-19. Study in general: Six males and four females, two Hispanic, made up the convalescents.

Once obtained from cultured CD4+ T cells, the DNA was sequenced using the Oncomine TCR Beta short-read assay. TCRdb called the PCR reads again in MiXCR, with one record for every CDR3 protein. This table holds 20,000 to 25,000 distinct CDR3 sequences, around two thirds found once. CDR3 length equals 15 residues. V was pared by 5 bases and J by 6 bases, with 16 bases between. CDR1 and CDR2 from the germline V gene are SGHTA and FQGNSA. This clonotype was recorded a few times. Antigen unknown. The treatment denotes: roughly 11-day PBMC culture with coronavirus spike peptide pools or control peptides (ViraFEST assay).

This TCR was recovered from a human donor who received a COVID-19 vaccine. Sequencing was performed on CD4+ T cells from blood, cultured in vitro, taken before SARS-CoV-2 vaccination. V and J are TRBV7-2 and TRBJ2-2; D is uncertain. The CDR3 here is CASSLKFGSAGELFF. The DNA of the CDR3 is TGTGCCAGCAGCCTGAAGTTCGGTTCCGCCGGGGAGCTGTTTTTT.